The T cell receptor beta chain described here comes from a study of T cells in Graves' hyperthyroidism and ophthalmopathy. Study results and limitations: From stable hyperthyroidism, ophthalmopathy was separated by a 13 V-J model. Ophthalmopathy, as predicted by the model, came a median about seven months after the prediction.

There were TCR beta CDR3 regions amplified from RNA transcripts. An initial round of RT-PCR targeting the TCR CDR3 relied on the HTBI primer set. TCRdb independently ran MiXCR on the multiplex PCR reads; one entry per CDR3 protein. The sample yields around 570,000 distinct CDR3 sequences, less than 20% seen once. A word on this clonotype: What it recognizes is unknown.

Germline values: CDR1 LNHDA, CDR2 SQIVND (reference sequence). With 7 bases removed from V and 4 bases from J, the gap between germline ends came to 4 bases. The CDR3 has 10 residues. Duration under 3 months, a NOSPECS grade of at least 4, and a Clinical Activity Score of at least 3 characterized the ophthalmopathy patients. Patients showing uncontrolled infection, other autoimmune disease, pregnancy or lactation were ineligible. The sample was blood. This chain connects TRBV19 to TRBJ1-1; no clear D gene. The TCR comes from a man aged 35-49 years with Graves' ophthalmopathy. The CDR3 bases are TGTGCCAGTATTAGCACTGAAGCTTTCTTT. It translates to CASISTEAFF.